A single sample gave rise to the 28 T cell receptor beta chains below, sequenced in a study of T cells in Graves' hyperthyroidism and ophthalmopathy. Amplification yielded TCR beta CDR3 regions, with RNA transcripts as the source. In the first-round RT-PCR of the TCR CDR3, the HTBI primer set was used. TCRdb reprocessed the multiplex PCR reads via MiXCR and lists one record per CDR3 protein. The sample comprises 250,000 or so distinct CDR3 sequences, 13% to 15% of which are singletons, and over 30% rests with the top ten. The sequenced sample consisted of blood. These receptors were obtained from a woman in her forties or fifties with Graves' hyperthyroidism that later progressed to Graves' ophthalmopathy.

The V and J genes are TRBV13 and TRBJ1-5; D not certain. Trimming stripped 5 bases from V and 10 bases from J, with 6 bases between. The germline V gene has CDR1 PRHDT and CDR2 FYEKMQ (reference sequence). This CDR3 has 10 residues. CDR3 in amino acids: CASSPLPQHF. CDR3 bases: TGTGCCAGCAGCCCCCTACCCCAGCATTTT.

This clonotype was counted ten times or more. The rearrangement uses TRBV6-1 and TRBJ2-7; D remains ambiguous. The CDR3 totals 14 residues. V gave up 7 bases and J gave up 2 bases, with 15 bases separating them. Germline CDR1 MNHNS, CDR2 SASEGT. CDR3 sequence: CASMGGQGTYEQYF. The CDR3 nucleotides read TGTGCCAGCATGGGTGGGCAAGGCACCTACGAGCAGTACTTC.

This clonotype was recorded at least ten times. CDR3 in amino acids: CASSLWQASYEQYF. CDR3 DNA sequence: TGCGCCAGCAGCTTGTGGCAGGCGAGTTACGAGCAGTACTTC. The chain carries TRBV5-1 and TRBJ2-7; D is unclear. Germline V gives CDR1 SGHRS, CDR2 YFSETQ. V lost 1 base, J lost 4 bases, and 12 bases lay in between. The CDR3 contains 14 residues.

The J gene is TRBJ2-3, the V gene TRBV11-1; 9 bases map to TRBD2. Germline CDR1 and CDR2: SGHAT and FQDESV (reference sequence). The CDR3 consists of 20 residues. The ends lost 5 bases at V and 4 bases at J; junction bases unmatched: 22. CDR3 DNA sequence: TGTGCCAGCAGCCTCAGAGTTAAGGTAGCGGGAGTATCGGAGGCAGATACGCAGTATTTT. Its protein is CASSLRVKVAGVSEADTQYF.

This clonotype was seen repeatedly, ten times or more. This rearrangement joins TRBV7-9 to TRBJ2-7, with no clear D. Trimming removed 4 bases from V and 3 bases from J, with 10 bases in between. The CDR3 sequence is 13 residues long. The germline CDR1 and CDR2 sequences are SEHNR and FQNEAQ (reference sequence). The CDR3: CASSSRRDYEQYF. CDR3 bases: TGTGCCAGCAGCTCCCGCAGAGACTACGAGCAGTACTTC.

This clonotype was counted many times. The chain combines TRBV27 with TRBJ2-7; the D gene is possibly TRBD2 (6 bases). V dropped 9 bases and J dropped 8 bases, with 14 bases sitting between them. This CDR3 region has 11 residues. CDR1 and CDR2 (germline): MNHEY, SMNVEV (reference sequence). The CDR3 bases are TGTGCCAGTCTAGGCGGGACCAAGCAGTACTTC. Its translation is CASLGGTKQYF.

This clonotype was counted at least ten times. The chain uses TRBV24-1 and TRBJ1-5, with a weak D call TRBD1 (5 bases). V dropped 4 bases and J dropped 9 bases, with 12 bases sitting between them. Germline V lookup: CDR1 KGHDR, CDR2 SFDVKD. This CDR3 is built from 13 residues. CDR3 in amino acids: CATSEDRDRPQHF. The DNA of the CDR3 is TGTGCCACCAGTGAAGACAGAGACCGGCCCCAGCATTTT.

This clonotype has at least ten counts. V gene TRBV27 combines with J gene TRBJ2-1; D not certain. From germline, CDR1 is MNHEY and CDR2 SMNVEV (reference sequence). The CDR3 covers 13 residues. The ends were cut back, 6 bases at V and 4 bases at J, with 10 bases in the middle. The CDR3, as DNA: TGTGCCAGCAGCTCCGCCGTATACAATGAGCAGTTCTTC. Its translation: CASSSAVYNEQFF.

A word on this clonotype: Relative to the germline gene, one junction end is altered; a read error may explain this. The CDR3 protein is CATSDLQGLSTDAQYF. The DNA of the CDR3 is TGTGCCACCAGTGATTTACAGGGATTAAGCACAGATGCGCAGTATTTT. This chain connects TRBV24-1 to TRBJ2-3, with D possibly TRBD1 on 6 matching bases. The CDR3 is 16 residues long. CDR1 KGHDR and CDR2 SFDVKD come from the germline V gene.

This clonotype was observed many times. The rearrangement joins TRBV2 to TRBJ2-1; 9 nucleotides agree with TRBD2. The germline V gene has CDR1 SNHLY and CDR2 FYNNEI. The CDR3 consists of 13 residues. V was pared by 8 bases and J by 7 bases, with 6 bases of the junction left unmatched. The CDR3 sequence: CASFSGSWNEQFF. CDR3 coding DNA: TGTGCCAGCTTTAGCGGGAGCTGGAATGAGCAGTTCTTC.

Many counts were recorded for this clonotype. The chain is built from TRBV12-3 or TRBV12-4 and TRBJ1-1; unclear D gene. CDR3 length: 13 amino acids. Trimming removed 4 bases at V and 3 bases at J, with 9 bases between. The DNA for the CDR3 is TGTGCCAGCAGTTCCGCCGGCTACACTGAAGCTTTCTTT. Amino acids: CASSSAGYTEAFF.

This clonotype was seen repeatedly, ten times or more. The V and J genes are TRBV25-1 and TRBJ2-3; D is uncertain. V was cut by 6 bases and J by 2 bases, with 15 bases left in between. The CDR3 contains 15 residues. Germline values: CDR1 MGHDK, CDR2 SYGVNS. CDR3 DNA: TGTGCCAGCAGAGCCTTGGATCGACACACAGATACGCAGTATTTT. This gives the protein CASRALDRHTDTQYF.

This clonotype was recorded many times. The rearrangement links TRBV30 to TRBJ2-7, with D unresolved. The CDR3 loop spans 10 amino acids. Germline V gene data show CDR1 as GTSNPN and CDR2 as SVGIG (reference sequence). Deletions cut 2 bases from V and 4 bases from J, with 3 bases between. CDR3 sequence (DNA): TGTGCCTGGAGTAAATACGAGCAGTACTTC. It yields the protein CAWSKYEQYF.

This rearrangement joins TRBV7-9 to TRBJ1-1; D gene uncertain. Germline V gene lookup returns CDR1 SEHNR and CDR2 FQNEAQ (reference sequence). With 2 bases removed from V and 7 bases from J, the gap between germline ends came to 11 bases. There are 13 residues in the CDR3. The chain's CDR3 is CASSLSTHIEAFF. The DNA for the CDR3 is TGTGCCAGCAGCTTAAGTACCCATATTGAAGCTTTCTTT.

This clonotype showed up many times. The chain employs TRBV12-3 or TRBV12-4 and TRBJ1-5; no clear D. This CDR3 comprises 13 residues. The V end was cut by 1 base, the J end by 5 bases, with 6 bases between. CDR3 coding DNA: TGTGCCAGCAGTTTAGACAGTTATCAGCCCCAGCATTTT. Protein product: CASSLDSYQPQHF.

The sample holds many counts of this clonotype. The J gene is TRBJ2-7, the V gene TRBV19; 7 bases line up with TRBD2. J was trimmed by 2 bases and V by 3 bases; bases with no gene match: 7. From germline, CDR1 is LNHDA and CDR2 SQIVND (reference sequence). The CDR3 length is 15 residues. CDR3 protein: CASSILPSGPYEQYF. In DNA, the CDR3 is TGTGCCAGTAGTATCCTCCCTAGCGGTCCCTACGAGCAGTACTTC.

This clonotype has a single count. The chain joins TRBV2 to TRBJ2-6; either TRBD1 or TRBD2 may fit D (5 bases each). In germline, CDR1 is SNHLY, CDR2 FYNNEI. The CDR3 sequence is 20 residues long. The V end was cut by 10 bases, the J end by 0 bases, with 28 bases between. Here the CDR3 reads CAIPGPRVKGTFSGANVLTF. CDR3 in DNA: TGTGCCATTCCGGGACCCCGGGTTAAGGGGACCTTCTCTGGGGCCAACGTCCTGACTTTC.

This clonotype was seen many times. The chain recombines TRBV5-1 with TRBJ2-2; 7 bases align to TRBD1. V lost 2 bases, J lost 0 bases, and 1 base stayed unmatched. Germline V lookup: CDR1 SGHRS, CDR2 YFSETQ. This CDR3 contains 15 residues. In DNA form, the CDR3 reads TGCGCCAGCAGCTTCCAGGGGGCGAACACCGGGGAGCTGTTTTTT. Its translation: CASSFQGANTGELFF.

The rearrangement uses TRBV7-2 and TRBJ2-7; 10 nucleotides align to TRBD2. V lost 4 bases and J lost 2; bases outside the gene matches: 5. The CDR3 is 15 residues long. The germline V gene has CDR1 SGHTA and CDR2 FQGNSA. The CDR3 sequence: CASSSRTSGTYEQYF. The CDR3 DNA sequence: TGTGCCAGCAGCTCCCGGACTAGCGGAACCTACGAGCAGTACTTC.

The table lists this clonotype with many counts. The chain links TRBV28 to TRBJ1-1; no clear D gene. Deletions cut 1 base from V and 0 bases from J, with 6 bases between. This CDR3 is built from 14 residues. Germline values: CDR1 MDHEN, CDR2 SYDVKM. The CDR3 loop is CASSLFVMNTEAFF. The CDR3 DNA reads TGTGCCAGCAGTTTATTCGTCATGAACACTGAAGCTTTCTTT.

The chain has TRBV12-3 or TRBV12-4 and TRBJ2-7; a possible D gene is TRBD2 (5 bases). Trimming removed 3 bases at V and 2 bases at J, with 11 bases between. CDR3 length: 14 residues. CDR3: CASSFSTTTYEQYF. The CDR3 nucleotides are TGTGCCAGCAGTTTCTCGACTACCACCTACGAGCAGTACTTC.

This clonotype was recorded at least ten times. The chain uses TRBV28 and TRBJ2-5; 7 bases agree with TRBD2. The V gene's germline CDR1 is MDHEN and CDR2 SYDVKM. V gave up 3 bases and J gave up 2 bases; unmatched junction bases: 6. The CDR3 spans 15 residues. The CDR3 is CASSLVAGRQETQYF. The CDR3 DNA sequence: TGTGCCAGCAGTTTGGTGGCCGGGAGGCAAGAGACCCAGTACTTC. Supplemented by reference TRBV28 and TRBJ2-5, the full variable domain reads DVKVTQSSRYLVKRTGEKVFLECVQDMDHENMFWYRQDPGLGLRLIYFSYDVKMKEKGDIPEGYSVSREKKERFSLILESASTNQTSMYLCASSLVAGRQETQYFGPGTRLLVL.

The chain joins TRBV27 to TRBJ2-5; 9 positions match TRBD1. CDR1 MNHEY and CDR2 SMNVEV come from the germline V gene (reference sequence). This CDR3 is 15 amino acids long. With 8 bases clipped from V and 5 bases from J, the junction kept 12 bases outside the gene matches. The chain's CDR3 is CASASGTGLFETQYF. CDR3 nucleotides: TGTGCCAGCGCCTCCGGGACAGGGCTCTTTGAGACCCAGTACTTC.

This clonotype appeared a few times. CDR3 in DNA: TGTGCCAGCAGCCCCGGGGGGTCCTCGGGGACAGATACGCAGTATTTT. This gives the protein CASSPGGSSGTDTQYF. The chain recombines TRBV3-1 with TRBJ2-3, with 7 nucleotides matching TRBD2. The CDR3 contains 16 residues. Trimming took 4 bases from V and 3 from J; bases not matched to a gene: 10. Germline-derived CDR1 and CDR2 are LGHDT and YNNKEL (reference sequence).

The CDR3 nucleotides are TGCGCCAGCAGCTTGGACAGGGCCAACAATGAGCAGTTCTTC. It yields the protein CASSLDRANNEQFF. The chain links TRBV5-1 to TRBJ2-1, with a tentative D call TRBD1 (6 bases). Germline values: CDR1 SGHRS, CDR2 YFSETQ. Trimming shortened V by 0 bases and J by 5 bases, and 9 bases separated the two germline ends. The CDR3 has 14 residues. Based on the CDR3 plus reference TRBV5-1 and TRBJ2-1, the full variable domain is KAGVTQTPRYLIKTRGQQVTLSCSPISGHRSVSWYQQTPGQGLQFLFEYFSETQRNKGNFPGRFSGRQFSNSRSEMNVSTLELGDSALYLCASSLDRANNEQFFGPGTRLTVL.

CDR3 nucleotide sequence: TGCGCCAGCAGCTTGGAACCGGGTCCCACAGATACGCAGTATTTT. Its translation: CASSLEPGPTDTQYF. The chain employs TRBV5-1 and TRBJ2-3; no firm D call. The CDR3 runs to 15 residues. V was shortened by 0 bases and J by 2 bases, with 10 bases between the two germline ends. The germline V gene has CDR1 SGHRS and CDR2 YFSETQ.

This clonotype was seen at least ten times. The CDR3 region has the DNA TGTGCCAGCAGCCCTCGGGCGTCTACCGGGGAGCTGTTTTTT. Its protein product is CASSPRASTGELFF. The chain uses TRBV11-3 and TRBJ2-2; D gene unclear. Trimming pared 5 bases from V and 5 bases from J, leaving 12 bases between. CDR1 is SGHNT and CDR2 is YENEEA in the germline V gene. The CDR3 contains 14 residues.

The genes are TRBV5-1 and TRBJ2-7; 11 bases align to TRBD1. From germline, CDR1 is SGHRS and CDR2 YFSETQ. The V and J ends lost 4 bases and 6 bases, in that order; junction bases with no gene match: 9. The CDR3 runs to 15 residues. DNA for the CDR3: TGCGCCAGCAGCCTGAACGGGGACAGGGGGGGCGAGCAGTACTTC. Its protein product is CASSLNGDRGGEQYF.